The 18 T cell receptor beta chains given below trace back to one sample, sequenced in a study of blood T cell repertoires in COVID-19 (TCRdb year 2020). The method behind the library was the immunoSEQ multiplex PCR assay. As stored in TCRdb, this immuneACCESS dataset retains in-frame rearrangements with V and J assigned. A fraction of the clones does not appear; measured against another copy, unresolved V genes explain less than half of the discrepancy, and the remainder lacks a known reason. Counted in this sample were some 130,000 clones; approximately 80% of them appeared once. The ten largest account for approximately 6% of the sample. The material sequenced was PBMCs or T cells enriched from blood (not recorded which). These receptor sequences come from a woman aged 45-59 years who had recovered from COVID-19.

The chain recombines TRBV21-1 with TRBJ1-2. TRBV21-1 is listed as a pseudogene. The CDR3 runs 11 residues. CDR3 sequence (DNA): TGTGCCAGCATCCCGCGGGGAGGCTACACCTTC. Translated: CASIPRGGYTF.

The chain is built from TRBV24-1 and TRBJ2-7; TRBD1 agrees at 9 bases. The trim removed 4 bases at V and 0 bases at J, leaving 3 bases unmatched. The CDR3 spans 15 residues. Germline V gene sequence: CDR1 KGHDR, CDR2 SFDVKD. CDR3 bases: TGTGCCACCAGTGAGACGGGACAGGGCTCCTACGAGCAGTACTTC. Amino acids: CATSETGQGSYEQYF.

The chain joins TRBV2 to TRBJ1-2; 7 bases align to TRBD1. CDR3 length: 14 amino acids. Germline-derived CDR1 and CDR2 are SNHLY and FYNNEI. V gave up 4 bases and J gave up 5 bases; unmatched junction bases: 7. CDR3 in amino acids: CASSGEDRIYGYTF. In DNA form, the CDR3 reads TGTGCCAGCAGTGGTGAGGACAGGATATATGGCTACACCTTC.

This clone came up a few times. The chain has TRBV28 and TRBJ1-1; 8 nucleotides match TRBD1. Germline V lookup: CDR1 MDHEN, CDR2 SYDVKM. The V gene end was trimmed by 6 bases and the J gene end by 0 bases; junction bases not matched to a gene: 3. This CDR3 is 14 amino acids long. The CDR3 spells CASRLGQVNTEAFF. For the CDR3, the DNA is TGTGCCAGCAGACTGGGACAGGTGAACACTGAAGCTTTCTTT. The entire variable domain, with the rest obtained from reference TRBV28 and TRBJ1-1, is as follows: DVKVTQSSRYLVKRTGEKVFLECVQDMDHENMFWYRQDPGLGLRLIYFSYDVKMKEKGDIPEGYSVSREKKERFSLILESASTNQTSMYLCASRLGQVNTEAFFGQGTRLTVV.

The genes are TRBV11-2 and TRBJ1-4, with D unresolved. Trimming stripped 5 bases from V and 3 bases from J, with 22 bases between. The germline V gene has CDR1 SGHAT and CDR2 FQNNGV. This CDR3 is 18 amino acids long. This CDR3 is CASSPRAPSRFANEKLFF. CDR3 bases: TGTGCCAGCAGCCCGAGAGCCCCGTCGAGGTTCGCTAATGAAAAACTGTTTTTT.

The chain combines TRBV5-8 with TRBJ2-1, with TRBD1 matching over 9 bases. CDR1 and CDR2 from the germline V gene are SGHTS and YDEGEE. Trimming took 3 bases from V and 5 from J; bases not matched to a gene: 12. This CDR3 comprises 17 residues. The CDR3 loop reads CASSSLGGGQGDNEQFF. In nucleotides, the CDR3 is TGTGCCAGCAGCTCCCTGGGGGGGGGACAGGGTGACAATGAGCAGTTCTTC.

The V gene is TRBV5-6, the J gene TRBJ2-1, with 9 positions matching TRBD1. The length of the CDR3 is 15 residues. The J segment lost 8 bases and the V segment lost 0 bases, leaving 6 bases of the junction unmatched. The V gene's germline CDR1 is SGHDT and CDR2 YYEEEE. CDR3 DNA sequence: TGTGCCAGCAGCTTGGGGGGACAGGGTCTGGATGAGCAGTTCTTC. Amino acids: CASSLGGQGLDEQFF.

This chain connects TRBV29-1 to TRBJ1-1; D call uncertain. V lost 6 bases to trimming and J lost 1 base, with 6 bases between them. The germline gives CDR1 SQVTM, CDR2 ANQGSEA. The CDR3 has 11 residues. The CDR3 spells CSVTANTEAFF. The CDR3 region has the DNA TGCAGCGTCACAGCGAACACTGAAGCTTTCTTT.

The genes are TRBV28 and TRBJ2-3; 7 positions match TRBD1. Losses at the gene ends were 3 bases for V and 5 bases for J; bases not matched to a gene: 11. CDR3 length: 16 residues. Germline CDR1 and CDR2: MDHEN and SYDVKM. Here the CDR3 reads CASSFQRGLDLDTQYF. CDR3 nucleotide sequence: TGTGCCAGCAGTTTCCAAAGGGGGCTCGACTTAGATACGCAGTATTTT.

This sequence joins TRBV28 and TRBJ2-5, with 9 nucleotides matching TRBD2. The junction had 9 bases not matched to a gene; V was cut back by 5 bases and J by 2 bases. The CDR3 totals 16 residues. Germline CDR1 and CDR2: MDHEN and SYDVKM. The CDR3 nucleotides read TGTGCCAGCAGTGCCGGGACTAGCACAATACAAGAGACCCAGTACTTC. Amino acids: CASSAGTSTIQETQYF.

The chain carries TRBV28 and TRBJ2-7; no reliable D call. CDR1 is MDHEN, CDR2 SYDVKM, per germline. The CDR3 covers 16 residues. V was trimmed by 5 bases and J by 3 bases, leaving 20 bases between them. The CDR3 DNA is TGTGCCAGCAGTGACCGGTCAGGCCCCCGTATCTACGAGCAGTACGTC. Encoded protein: CASSDRSGPRIYEQYV.

The table lists this clone with a count of one. J is TRBJ1-3 and V is TRBV2, with 7 nucleotides matching TRBD1. CDR3 length: 14 amino acids. CDR1 SNHLY and CDR2 FYNNEI come from the germline V gene. V was clipped by 7 bases and J by 2 bases; unmatched bases: 5. CDR3 nucleotide sequence: TGTGCCAGCACCCAAGACAGGGCTGGAAACACCATATATTTT. It is translated as CASTQDRAGNTIYF.

J is TRBJ1-1 and V is TRBV5-1; D remains ambiguous. Per the germline V gene, CDR1 is SGHRS and CDR2 is YFSETQ. Trimming stripped 4 bases from V and 5 bases from J, with 15 bases between. The CDR3 is 14 amino acids. The CDR3 nucleotides read TGCGCCAGCAGCCCAGACGCCCCTAGGACTGAAGCTTTCTTT. This sequence encodes CASSPDAPRTEAFF.

The chain employs TRBV18 and TRBJ2-5; TRBD1 matches 10 bases. Germline V gives CDR1 KGHSH, CDR2 LQKENI. Losses at the gene ends were 3 bases for V and 0 bases for J; bases not matched to a gene: 10. The CDR3 is 18 amino acids. The CDR3 sequence: CASSPFAGQGQYQETQYF. Here the CDR3 DNA reads TGTGCCAGCTCACCGTTCGCGGGACAGGGGCAGTACCAAGAGACCCAGTACTTC.

This clone was observed a few times. The genes are TRBV5-1 and TRBJ2-7; D remains unclear. Trimming removed 3 bases at V and 5 bases at J, with 15 bases between. CDR1 and CDR2 (germline): SGHRS, YFSETQ. The CDR3 runs to 14 residues. The CDR3 DNA reads as TGCGCCAGCAGCTCCCAAGGATTAGACAACGAGCAGTACTTC. Translation gives CASSSQGLDNEQYF.

The chain carries TRBV18 and TRBJ2-7; the D gene is possibly TRBD2 (5 bases). The CDR3 is made up of 12 amino acids. Germline loops: CDR1 KGHSH, CDR2 LQKENI. V dropped 2 bases and J dropped 6 bases, with 8 bases sitting between them. The CDR3 region has the DNA TGTGCCAGCTCACCAACGGGGTCCGAGCAGTACTTC. It codes for CASSPTGSEQYF.

The gene calls are TRBV28 and TRBJ1-3, with D perhaps TRBD1 (5 bases). CDR3 length equals 15 residues. Germline V gives CDR1 MDHEN, CDR2 SYDVKM. V dropped 5 bases and J dropped 0 bases, with 11 bases sitting between them. CDR3 in amino acids: CASSASGGSGNTIYF. The CDR3 DNA is TGTGCCAGCAGTGCGTCCGGGGGCTCTGGAAACACCATATATTTT.

The V call is TRBV19, the J call TRBJ2-3, with 8 nucleotides matching TRBD1. The V and J ends lost 5 bases and 5 bases, in that order; junction bases with no gene match: 6. This CDR3 region has 14 residues. Germline V CDR1 and CDR2: LNHDA, SQIVND (reference sequence). CDR3 protein: CASSRQGLEDTQYF. The CDR3, as DNA: TGTGCCAGTAGTCGACAGGGGTTGGAAGATACGCAGTATTTT.